The source of this T cell receptor beta chain is a study of cytomegalovirus exposure and HLA in healthy donors. This CDR3 is 15 amino acids long. The V gene's germline CDR1 is SGDLS and CDR2 YYNGEE. V was pared by 4 bases and J by 8 bases, with 11 bases of the junction left unmatched. This PCR relied on a set of 60 Vbeta primers and 13 Jbeta primers. Assay used: immunoSEQ multiplex PCR; TCRdb lists only in-frame clones, some missing. The data show fewer than 250,000 clones, approximately 68% seen once. For this clone: What it recognizes is unknown.

Nominal health characterized the donors when sampled, though unrecorded immune exposures were likely. Study-level points and caveats: Listed as cytomegalovirus-associated were over 150 TCR beta chains.

The rearrangement links TRBV9 to TRBJ1-2, with TRBD1 matching 10 bases. Sequenced material: PBMCs. The receptor's source is a woman under 40 in good health and CMV-seronegative. CDR3 region: CASSSARDRGGGYTF. The CDR3 nucleotides are TGTGCCAGCAGCTCAGCCCGGGACAGGGGCGGGGGCTACACCTTC.